The 13 T cell receptor beta chains below were found in one sample sequenced in a study of T cells in pancreatic ductal adenocarcinoma. Selected pancreatic ductal adenocarcinoma patients had undergone surgery without neoadjuvant therapy. Clones were read by immunoSEQ multiplex PCR, and TCRdb kept only the in-frame ones, dropping some. The table has 16,000 or so clones, approximately 89% seen once; the top ten hold about 17%. The sample comprised PBMCs. The receptor source for this set is a human donor with pancreatic ductal adenocarcinoma.

Note on this clone: The junction differs from germline at one of its ends, possibly a read error. DNA for the CDR3: TGTACCAGCAGTTACTCGAAGGTCGGGGGGCTAGCGGGAGCTCTCACAGATACGCAGTATTTT. Residues: CTSSYSKVGGLAGALTDTQYF. J is TRBJ2-3 and V is TRBV6-7; 10 nucleotides agree with TRBD2. TRBV6-7 is annotated as an ORF whose role is uncertain. The CDR3 consists of 21 residues.

V and J are TRBV5-1 and TRBJ2-3; D is unclear. Per the germline V gene, CDR1 is SGHRS and CDR2 is YFSETQ. This CDR3 is built from 15 residues. V was pared by 8 bases and J by 1 base, with 17 bases between. CDR3: CASTPWGHGTDTQYF. CDR3 bases: TGCGCCAGTACACCTTGGGGTCACGGCACAGATACGCAGTATTTT.

The J gene is TRBJ2-5, the V gene TRBV5-6, with 11 bases that match TRBD2. Trimming at V came to 0 bases and at J to 9 bases, leaving 16 bases not matched to a gene. CDR3 length: 18 residues. Per the germline V gene, CDR1 is SGHDT and CDR2 is YYEEEE. The CDR3 DNA follows: TGTGCCAGCAGCTTGGAGGGTCGGTCTAGCGGGAGGCTCCCCCCCCAGTACTTC. Translated: CASSLEGRSSGRLPPQYF.

The genes are TRBV19 and TRBJ2-7; the match to TRBD2 covers 11 bases. The CDR3 extends over 17 amino acids. V shed 2 bases and J 4 bases; nucleotides not matched to a gene: 10. Germline V gene lookup returns CDR1 LNHDA and CDR2 SQIVND (reference sequence). The CDR3 nucleotides read TGTGCCAGTAGTATATTGAGGACTAGCGGGTCCATGTACGAGCAGTACTTC. Protein sequence: CASSILRTSGSMYEQYF. The full variable domain, completed using reference TRBV19 and TRBJ2-7, is DGGITQSPKYLFRKEGQNVTLSCEQNLNHDAMYWYRQDPGQGLRLIYYSQIVNDFQKGDIAEGYSVSREKKESFPLTVTSAQKNPTAFYLCASSILRTSGSMYEQYFGPGTRLTVT.

J is TRBJ1-1 and V is TRBV10-2, with D unresolved. From germline, CDR1 is WSHSY and CDR2 SAAADI. Trimming left V 0 bases short and J 4 bases short, with 12 bases between. CDR3 length equals 15 residues. The CDR3 spells CASSESLGGRTEAFF. CDR3 sequence (DNA): TGCGCCAGCAGTGAGTCCTTGGGAGGGCGCACTGAAGCTTTCTTT.

The chain links TRBV7-2 to TRBJ1-2; the D is unclear. V lost 1 base to trimming and J lost 5 bases, with 5 bases between them. This CDR3 is built from 12 residues. Looked up from germline, CDR1 is SGHTA and CDR2 is FQGNSA. CDR3 coding DNA: TGTGCCAGCAGCTTAGTTTCTTATGGCTACACCTTC. Residues: CASSLVSYGYTF. The full variable domain, in which reference TRBV7-2 and TRBJ1-2 provide the parts outside the CDR3, is GAGVSQSPSNKVTEKGKDVELRCDPISGHTALYWYRQSLGQGLEFLIYFQGNSAPDKSGLPSDRFSAERTGGSVSTLTIQRTQQEDSAVYLCASSLVSYGYTFGSGTRLTVV.

The chain recombines TRBV6-1 with TRBJ1-5; no firm D call. The germline V and J ends were trimmed by 7 bases and 0 bases, with 4 bases remaining between them. Germline values: CDR1 MNHNS, CDR2 SASEGT. This CDR3 region has 12 residues. This CDR3 reads CASIASNQPQHF. The CDR3 bases are TGTGCCAGCATAGCTAGCAATCAGCCCCAGCATTTT.

This chain joins TRBV6-5 and TRBJ1-2; D gene ambiguous. This CDR3 is built from 14 residues. V was clipped by 6 bases and J by 4 bases, with 15 bases between them. Germline CDR1 and CDR2: MNHEY and SVGAGI. The CDR3 DNA reads as TGTGCCAGCAGGAAAACGGGCAAAGGCTATGGCTACACCTTC. Encoded protein: CASRKTGKGYGYTF.

This clone was seen once. The V gene is TRBV4-1, the J gene TRBJ1-5; 10 bases are shared with TRBD1. Germline V gene lookup returns CDR1 MGHRA and CDR2 YSYEKL. The V gene end was trimmed by 0 bases and the J gene end by 0 bases; junction bases not matched to a gene: 2. There are 17 residues in the CDR3. CDR3 residues: CASSQEGQGYSNQPQHF. For the CDR3, the DNA is TGCGCCAGCAGCCAAGAGGGACAGGGGTATAGCAATCAGCCCCAGCATTTT.

The genes are TRBV5-1 and TRBJ2-5; unclear D gene. The germline CDR1 and CDR2 sequences are SGHRS and YFSETQ. The length of the CDR3 is 14 residues. V dropped 0 bases and J dropped 0 bases, with 6 bases sitting between them. The CDR3 here is CASSLGQYQETQYF. CDR3 bases: TGCGCCAGCAGCTTGGGGCAGTACCAAGAGACCCAGTACTTC.

The chain combines TRBV10-1 with TRBJ1-4; D unclear. V lost 2 bases and J 2 bases, leaving 15 bases between the germline ends. This CDR3 is 17 amino acids long. Germline assignment: CDR1 WNHNN and CDR2 SYGVQD (reference sequence). Written as DNA, the CDR3 is TGCGCCAGCAGTGAGAGCTTGATGGACGGGACTAATGAAAAACTGTTTTTT. Its translation is CASSESLMDGTNEKLFF.

The chain couples TRBV7-8 to TRBJ1-1, with 9 nucleotides matching TRBD1. This CDR3 region has 14 residues. CDR1 and CDR2 from the germline V gene are SGHVS and FQNEAQ. The V segment lost 0 bases and the J segment 11 bases; nucleotides outside the gene matches: 7. CDR3 sequence reads: CASSLAGTGSGAFF. DNA for the CDR3: TGTGCCAGCAGCTTAGCGGGGACAGGGTCGGGGGCTTTCTTT.

This clone turned up a few times. J is TRBJ1-3 and V is TRBV11-2; no clear D gene. CDR1 SGHAT and CDR2 FQNNGV come from the germline V gene. V was pared by 0 bases and J by 2 bases, with 17 bases between. This CDR3 comprises 18 residues. The CDR3 spells CASSLDPEAVLAGNTIYF. The CDR3 DNA is TGTGCCAGCAGCTTAGATCCGGAAGCGGTCCTAGCTGGAAACACCATATATTTT.